This T cell receptor beta chain was captured in a study of graft-versus-host responses after intestinal transplantation. About the research overall: All recipients got anti-thymocyte globulin induction, then tacrolimus and steroids for 2 to 4 years. Overall study findings and caveats: GvH clones occurred in recipient marrow; some first appeared in ileum or blood.

Using immunoSEQ multiplex PCR, the repertoire was profiled, and TCRdb retains in-frame clones only, with some absent. This sample carries approximately 90,000 clones, around 92% of them seen once, and the ten largest clones take more than 0.35%. The CDR3 extends over 13 amino acids. V shed 7 bases and J shed 9 bases, with 14 bases lying between them. The germline V gene has CDR1 SGHTS and CDR2 YDEGEE. This clone was picked up one time. Antigen unknown. The sample consisted of unstimulated CD8+ T cells sorted from spleen or lymph node cells, taken before transplant. This chain uses TRBV5-8 with TRBJ1-6, with a weak D call TRBD1 (5 bases). The source of this sequence is a human donor who was the organ donor for an intestinal transplant. DNA for the CDR3: TGTGCCAGCGGGCCTGGGGGGTCTTCACCCCTCCACTTT. This sequence encodes CASGPGGSSPLHF. Supplemented by reference TRBV5-8 and TRBJ1-6, the full variable domain reads EAGVTQSPTHLIKTRGQQATLRCSPISGHTSVYWYQQALGLGLQFLLWYDEGEERNRGNFPPRFSGRQFPNYSSELNVNALELEDSALYLCASGPGGSSPLHFGNGTRLTVT.